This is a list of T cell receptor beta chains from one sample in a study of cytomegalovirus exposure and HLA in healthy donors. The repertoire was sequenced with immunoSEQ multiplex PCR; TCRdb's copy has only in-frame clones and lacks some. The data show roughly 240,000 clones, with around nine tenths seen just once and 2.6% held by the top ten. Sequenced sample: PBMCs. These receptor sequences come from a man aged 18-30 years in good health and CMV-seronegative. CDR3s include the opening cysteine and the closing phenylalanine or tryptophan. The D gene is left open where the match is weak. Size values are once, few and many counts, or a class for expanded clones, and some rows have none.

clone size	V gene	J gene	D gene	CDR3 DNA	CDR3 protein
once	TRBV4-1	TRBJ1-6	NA	TGCGCCAGCAGCCATAACCCGGGTCGGAAAATCTATAATTCACCCCTCCACTTT	CASSHNPGRKIYNSPLHF
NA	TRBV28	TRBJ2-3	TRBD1	TGTGCCAGCTTGGACAGGGGTACAGATACGCAGTATTTT	CASLDRGTDTQYF
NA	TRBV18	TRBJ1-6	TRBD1	TGTGCCAGCTCACCGAGGACAGGCAGTAATTCACCCCTCCACTTT	CASSPRTGSNSPLHF
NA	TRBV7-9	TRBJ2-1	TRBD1	TGTGCCAGCAGCATACCGGGACAGGGCAGTCATGAGCAGTTCTTC	CASSIPGQGSHEQFF
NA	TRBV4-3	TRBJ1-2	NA	TGCGCCAGCAGCCCTATGGACAGAAGTGGGGGCTACACCTTC	CASSPMDRSGGYTF
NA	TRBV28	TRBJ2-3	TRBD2	TGTGCCAGCAGTTCCAGCGGGAGTACAGATACGCAGTATTTT	CASSSSGSTDTQYF
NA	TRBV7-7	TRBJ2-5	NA	TGTGCTAGCAGGCGTCAGGGGCAAGAGACCCAGTACTTC	CASRRQGQETQYF
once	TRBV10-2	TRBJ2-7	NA	TGCGCCAGCGGGGGGACAGCGAACTACGAGCAGTACTTC	CASGGTANYEQYF
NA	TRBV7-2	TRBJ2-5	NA	TGTGCCAGCAGCTTTGTTACAGGGACCCAGTACTTC	CASSFVTGTQYF
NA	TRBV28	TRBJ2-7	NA	TGTGCCAGCCAGTCAGAAATTGCCTACGAGCAGTACTTC	CASQSEIAYEQYF
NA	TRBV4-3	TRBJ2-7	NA	TGCGCCAGCAGCCAAGGGCGGGTCAGTTACGAGCAGTACTTC	CASSQGRVSYEQYF
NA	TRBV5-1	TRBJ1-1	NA	TGCGCCAGCAGCTTGAGTAGTGCAATGAACACTGAAGCTTTCTTT	CASSLSSAMNTEAFF
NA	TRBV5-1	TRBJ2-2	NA	TGCGCCAGCAGGGAACAGGACACCGGGGAGCTGTTTTTT	CASREQDTGELFF
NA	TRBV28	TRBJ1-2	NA	TGTGCCAGCAGTCTCACAGGGAAAGGCTACACCTTC	CASSLTGKGYTF
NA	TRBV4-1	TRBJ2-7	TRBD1	TGCGCCAGCAGCTCGCTACAGGGGGCGTTCTACGAGCAGTACTTC	CASSSLQGAFYEQYF
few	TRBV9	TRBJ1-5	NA	TGTGCCAGCAGTTTTGGGACGGGAGATCAGCCCCAGCATTTT	CASSFGTGDQPQHF
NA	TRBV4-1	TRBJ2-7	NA	TGCGCCAGCAGCCTCGTGGGGGGTCGAAGGGAGCAGTACTTC	CASSLVGGRREQYF
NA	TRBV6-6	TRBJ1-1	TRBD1	TGTGCCAGCAGTTATTGGACAGGTAGAATGAACACTGAAGCTTTCTTT	CASSYWTGRMNTEAFF
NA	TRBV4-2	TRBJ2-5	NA	TGTGCCAGCAGCCAAGGGGTGATTGGCGGCCAAGAGACCCAGTACTTC	CASSQGVIGGQETQYF
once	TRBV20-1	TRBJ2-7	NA	TGCAGTGCTCTGGCTTACGAGCAGTACTTC	CSALAYEQYF
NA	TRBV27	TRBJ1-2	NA	TGTGCCAGCAGCCGACAGGATAACTATGGCTACACCTTC	CASSRQDNYGYTF
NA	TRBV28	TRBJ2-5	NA	TGTGCCAGCAGTTTACGCGCCGGGTCCGGGGTTGGAGAGACCCAGTACTTC	CASSLRAGSGVGETQYF
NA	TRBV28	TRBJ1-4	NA	TGTGCCAGCAGTTTTTTCGGGAAAGAACTGTTTTTT	CASSFFGKELFF
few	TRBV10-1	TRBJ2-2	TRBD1	TGCGCCAGCAGTGAAGGGGGCGAAGCCGGGGAGCTGTTTTTT	CASSEGGEAGELFF